A selection of T cell receptor beta chains follows, all from one sample in a study of human T cells and chemical hapten exposure. Using its own MiXCR run on the RACE reads, TCRdb lists one record per CDR3 protein. The sample lists about 350,000 distinct CDR3 sequences, around 5.5% occurring once. The sample consisted of whole blood, taken in connection with sensitization to the hapten diphenylcyclopropenone (DPC). Receptor source: a woman aged 18-29 years with alopecia areata. Some clones in this sample may be carry-over from other donors' samples. Both conserved end residues are part of each CDR3. The order of the fields is J gene, clone size, V gene, CDR3 protein. Where a row states a size, it is once, few, many or the class of an expanded clone; other rows omit it.

TRBJ2-2	many	TRBV28	CASSLGGRGRTGELFF
TRBJ2-3	.	TRBV6-5	CASRRQGNTQYF
TRBJ1-2	.	TRBV13	CASSSRGREGGYGYTF
TRBJ2-6	many	TRBV5-1	CASSSTGHISGANVLTF
TRBJ2-7	.	TRBV6-2/TRBV6-3	CASSYNGIGEQYF
TRBJ1-4	few	TRBV24-1	CATSDNRGVDEKLFF
TRBJ1-2	few	TRBV20-1	CSARVTKYGYTF
TRBJ1-6	many	TRBV4-3	CASSQDRGVNSPLHF
TRBJ1-5	.	TRBV18	CASSPQEGGNQPQHF
TRBJ2-4	few	TRBV4-3	CASSQVAGGRSKNIQYF
TRBJ1-1	many	TRBV7-9	CASSLGAAGTEAFF
TRBJ2-1	few	TRBV5-6	CASSPTRGAGEQFF
TRBJ2-6	many	TRBV4-1	CASSQVFLAGGPSGANVLTF
TRBJ1-1	few	TRBV25-1	CASKSGGRWTEAFF
TRBJ1-5	few	TRBV6-6	CASQDRGSNQPQHF
TRBJ1-5	many	TRBV14	CASSQDLGQPQHF
TRBJ2-7	.	TRBV4-3	CASSQDLGSYEQYF
TRBJ1-2	.	TRBV24-1	CATSDLAQGNYGYTF
TRBJ1-2	many	TRBV6-6	CASRPPIGDAYGYTF
TRBJ2-1	.	TRBV20-1	CSGRSSGAYEQFF
TRBJ1-3	few	TRBV12-3/TRBV12-4	CASSPGQNGNTIYF
TRBJ1-1	few	TRBV20-1	CSASQGWGAFF
TRBJ2-4	.	TRBV20-1	CSADLVSGGKNIQYF
TRBJ2-2	.	TRBV24-1	CATSDLRGGRYTGELFF
TRBJ1-5	.	TRBV2	CASSVQGWEQPQHF
TRBJ2-7	.	TRBV5-1	CASSPGPKGPHEQYF
TRBJ1-6	few	TRBV7-9	CASSTDRENASPLHF
TRBJ2-3	many	TRBV3-1	CASSQDATPRAQYF
TRBJ2-7	.	TRBV18	CASSPPSRISYDGQYF
TRBJ1-5	many	TRBV6-2/TRBV6-3	CASSYSGWSQPQHF
TRBJ1-5	many	TRBV3-1	CASSQDLNQPQHF
TRBJ1-1	.	TRBV6-2/TRBV6-3	CASSYGNREEAFF
TRBJ2-4	.	TRBV5-1	CASSPLDRGRNIQYF
TRBJ1-1	few	TRBV5-5	CASSLQGTYTEAFF
TRBJ2-3	many	TRBV7-2	CASSLSSVRDTQYF
TRBJ2-1	many	TRBV6-6	CASSFGPEYNEQFF
TRBJ2-7	few	TRBV4-3	CASSQDYSRPARSYEQYF
TRBJ1-5	many	TRBV9	CASSVGLTNQPQHF
TRBJ1-1	.	TRBV6-2/TRBV6-3	CASSFRRDRNTEAFF
TRBJ2-1	many	TRBV6-5	CASSSRQGGNEQFF
TRBJ2-2	.	TRBV28	CASGPGELFF
TRBJ2-2	few	TRBV19	CASSIRTGQKEKNTGELFF